This T cell receptor (beta chain) was documented in a study of T-cell memory formation after mild COVID-19. CDR1 and CDR2 (germline): MNHEY, SVGAGI. The CDR3 spans 16 residues. V was shortened by 5 bases and J by 4 bases, with 18 bases between the two germline ends. TCRdb redid the calling of the 5' RACE reads with MiXCR, one entry per CDR3 protein. The sample lists 92,000 or so distinct CDR3 sequences; about 13% were seen once. The chain employs TRBV6-5 and TRBJ2-1; D might be TRBD1 (6 bases). The material sequenced was PBMCs or a T cell subset sorted from them (not recorded which). This TCR came from an adult woman who had mild COVID-19 (a few samples of this study predate the infection). Cell type and time point are not known. The CDR3 DNA is TGTGCCAGCAGTACCTGGGACACGCAAATATACAATGAGCAGTTCTTC. Translating gives CASSTWDTQIYNEQFF.